This T cell receptor beta chain comes out of a study of T cell repertoires in cytomegalovirus infection. Overall study findings and caveats: CMV carriers with the relevant HLA were identified by cumulative public TCR beta family frequency.

MiXCR, applied by TCRdb to the reads, yields one record per CDR3 protein. The data contain approximately 270,000 distinct CDR3 sequences, under 25% of them seen just once; the ten biggest clones take up roughly 20%. Regarding this clonotype: Its cognate antigen is unknown.

The CDR3 contains 19 residues. Trimming at V came to 5 bases and at J to 4 bases, leaving 16 bases not matched to a gene. Germline V gives CDR1 MNHEY, CDR2 SMNVEV (reference sequence). The V gene is TRBV27, the J gene TRBJ2-7; TRBD2 matches at 14 bases. The specimen was cultured PBMCs, collected from culture after CMV antigen stimulation. This clonotype was obtained from a human donor in good health (CMV status not recorded). Some clones in this sample may be carry-over from other donors' samples. The CDR3 bases are TGTGCCAGCAGTAAACTGAACCCCGGGACTAGCGGGGGACTTTACGAGCAGTACTTC. Translating gives CASSKLNPGTSGGLYEQYF.